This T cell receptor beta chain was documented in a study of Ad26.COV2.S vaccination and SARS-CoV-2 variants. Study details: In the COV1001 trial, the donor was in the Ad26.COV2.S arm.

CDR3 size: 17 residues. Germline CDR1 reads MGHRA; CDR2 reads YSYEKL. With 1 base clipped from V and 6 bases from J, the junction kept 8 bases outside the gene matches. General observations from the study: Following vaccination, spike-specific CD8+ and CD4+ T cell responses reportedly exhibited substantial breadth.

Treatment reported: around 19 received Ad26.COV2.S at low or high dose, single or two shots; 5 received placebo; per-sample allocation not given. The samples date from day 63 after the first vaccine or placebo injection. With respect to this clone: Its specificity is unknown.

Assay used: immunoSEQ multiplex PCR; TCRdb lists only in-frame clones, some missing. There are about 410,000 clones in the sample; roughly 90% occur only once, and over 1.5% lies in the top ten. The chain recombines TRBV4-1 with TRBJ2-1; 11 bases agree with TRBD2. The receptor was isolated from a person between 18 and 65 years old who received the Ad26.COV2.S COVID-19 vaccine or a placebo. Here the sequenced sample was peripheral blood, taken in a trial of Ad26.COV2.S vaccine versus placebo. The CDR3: CASSQALAGGPGNEQFF. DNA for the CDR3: TGCGCCAGCAGCCAAGCTTTAGCGGGGGGGCCAGGCAATGAGCAGTTCTTC.